A single sample is the source of the 22 T cell receptor beta chains below, sequenced in a study of cytomegalovirus exposure and HLA in healthy donors. Profiling relied on immunoSEQ multiplex PCR, and the TCRdb table lists in-frame clones only, not all of them. The data contain 200,000 to 300,000 clones, 70% to 90% of them singletons. The specimen sequenced was PBMCs. The receptors were sampled from a woman aged 25 to 45 in good health and CMV-seropositive.

The chain has TRBV18 and TRBJ2-1; D may be TRBD2 (6 bases). The germline V gene encodes CDR1 KGHSH and CDR2 LQKENI. The CDR3 is 14 amino acids. With 4 bases removed from V and 0 bases from J, the gap between germline ends came to 7 bases. CDR3 nucleotides: TGTGCCAGCTCACTGGACTACTCCTACAATGAGCAGTTCTTC. Residues: CASSLDYSYNEQFF.

This clone occurred once. V and J are TRBV5-5 and TRBJ1-1, with D tentatively TRBD1 (6 bases). Germline values: CDR1 SGHKS, CDR2 YYEKEE (reference sequence). The CDR3 runs to 14 residues. Trimming cost V 0 bases and J 2 bases, with 8 bases left between them. CDR3 in amino acids: CASSLGGGNTEAFF. CDR3 DNA: TGTGCCAGCAGCTTGGGGGGGGGCAACACTGAAGCTTTCTTT.

The V call is TRBV10-2, the J call TRBJ2-7; 10 bases match TRBD1. The CDR3 is 14 amino acids. Germline loops: CDR1 WSHSY, CDR2 SAAADI. Trimming at V came to 7 bases and at J to 1 base, leaving 4 bases not matched to a gene. CDR3 DNA: TGCGCCAGCAAGTCGGGACAGGGGTCCTACGAGCAGTACTTC. Its translation is CASKSGQGSYEQYF.

The rearrangement links TRBV5-1 to TRBJ1-3; D not resolved. V lost 1 base to trimming and J lost 1 base, with 12 bases between them. The CDR3 consists of 16 residues. Germline CDR1 is SGHRS and CDR2 is YFSETQ. The CDR3 DNA sequence: TGCGCCAGCAGCTTGAATTTACCCGGTTCTGGAAACACCATATATTTT. Encoded protein: CASSLNLPGSGNTIYF.

This chain uses TRBV6-4 with TRBJ2-3; 10 bases are a match to TRBD2. With V trimmed by 6 bases and J by 4 bases, 7 bases remained unmatched. CDR3 length: 15 residues. The V gene's germline CDR1 is MRHNA and CDR2 SNTAGT. CDR3 in DNA: TGTGCCAGCAGCACCTCTAGCGGGAGCTCAGATACGCAGTATTTT. This translates into CASSTSSGSSDTQYF.

V is TRBV5-1 and J is TRBJ2-7; 9 bases are shared with TRBD2. CDR1 is SGHRS, CDR2 YFSETQ, per germline. This CDR3 is built from 14 residues. After removal of 5 bases from V and 3 bases from J, the junction contained 6 bases not matched to a gene. The CDR3 protein is CASRRTSEGYEQYF. As DNA, the CDR3 is TGCGCCAGCAGACGGACTAGCGAAGGCTACGAGCAGTACTTC.

The chain links TRBV10-3 to TRBJ1-2, with a possible D match to TRBD1 (6 bases). V lost 7 bases and J 0 bases, leaving 18 bases between the germline ends. The germline CDR1 and CDR2 sequences are ENHRY and SYGVKD. The CDR3 consists of 16 residues. The CDR3 region has the DNA TGTGCCATCACCCCAGGGGAGGGGAAGGCTAACTATGGCTACACCTTC. Amino acid sequence: CAITPGEGKANYGYTF.

The rearrangement links TRBV7-9 to TRBJ2-2; TRBD2 aligns across 8 bases. V was pared by 0 bases and J by 2 bases, with 5 bases of the junction left unmatched. The CDR3 sequence is 17 residues long. CDR1 SEHNR and CDR2 FQNEAQ come from the germline V gene (reference sequence). CDR3 DNA sequence: TGTGCCAGCAGCTTAGCGCGTAGCGGGATAAACACCGGGGAGCTGTTTTTT. It specifies CASSLARSGINTGELFF.

The gene calls are TRBV5-1 and TRBJ2-2, with a possible D match to TRBD1 (6 bases). The CDR3 length is 15 residues. Trimming stripped 7 bases from V and 6 bases from J, with 19 bases between. CDR1 and CDR2 from the germline V gene are SGHRS and YFSETQ. CDR3 bases: TGCGCCAGCGAGAGGACAGCTTCTGGCGCCGGGGAGCTGTTTTTT. It translates to CASERTASGAGELFF.

The V call is TRBV2, the J call TRBJ1-4, with D possibly being TRBD1 (6 bases). Germline-derived CDR1 and CDR2 are SNHLY and FYNNEI. The CDR3 contains 17 residues. The germline V and J ends were trimmed by 6 bases and 4 bases, with 21 bases remaining between them. In nucleotides, the CDR3 is TGTGCCAGCAGCCTCAGGGGATCCTTCTCGGGTAATGAAAAACTGTTTTTT. Protein product: CASSLRGSFSGNEKLFF. The full variable domain, rest sourced from reference TRBV2 and TRBJ1-4, is EPEVTQTPSHQVTQMGQEVILRCVPISNHLYFYWYRQILGQKVEFLVSFYNNEISEKSEIFDDQFSVERPDGSNFTLKIRSTKLEDSAMYFCASSLRGSFSGNEKLFFGSGTQLSVL.

The chain recombines TRBV14 with TRBJ2-3; D possibly corresponds to TRBD1 (8 bases). The V and J ends lost 5 bases and 4 bases respectively, with 16 bases between them. CDR1 and CDR2 (germline): SGHDN, FVKESK. CDR3 size: 15 residues. The CDR3 nucleotides are TGTGCCAGCAGCACCCGACAGGGGAGGGCAGATACGCAGTATTTT. Protein: CASSTRQGRADTQYF.

V usage is TRBV6-5 and J usage is TRBJ1-5; a possible D gene is TRBD1 (6 bases). Germline V gives CDR1 MNHEY, CDR2 SVGAGI. The CDR3 consists of 14 residues. The germline V and J ends were trimmed by 5 bases and 3 bases, with 11 bases remaining between them. The CDR3 coding sequence is TGTGCCAGCAGTCAGACAGGTAACAATCAGCCCCAGCATTTT. It codes for CASSQTGNNQPQHF.

The rearrangement joins TRBV2 to TRBJ2-2; 8 bases are shared with TRBD2. Germline CDR1 reads SNHLY; CDR2 reads FYNNEI. The CDR3 consists of 13 residues. Germline trimming cut 4 bases from V and 8 bases from J; bases unmatched to any gene: 3. CDR3 DNA sequence: TGTGCCAGCAGTGGGGGACTAGGGGGGGAGCTGTTTTTT. Translated, it gives CASSGGLGGELFF.

This sequence joins TRBV27 and TRBJ2-1; 9 positions agree with TRBD2. With V trimmed by 2 bases and J by 5 bases, 4 bases remained unmatched. Germline V gene sequence: CDR1 MNHEY, CDR2 SMNVEV (reference sequence). The length of the CDR3 is 15 residues. Here the CDR3 reads CASSLGQREDNEQFF. The CDR3 nucleotides read TGTGCCAGCAGTTTAGGGCAGCGGGAGGACAATGAGCAGTTCTTC.

The chain combines TRBV2 with TRBJ2-2; 11 nucleotides match TRBD2. The junction had 6 bases not matched to a gene; V was cut back by 6 bases and J by 0 bases. The CDR3 runs 17 residues. Germline CDR1 is SNHLY and CDR2 is FYNNEI. Here the CDR3 reads CASRGRTSGSNTGELFF. The CDR3 DNA follows: TGTGCCAGCAGGGGCCGGACTAGCGGGTCGAACACCGGGGAGCTGTTTTTT.

The chain is built from TRBV7-9 and TRBJ2-5; 7 nucleotides align to TRBD2. V dropped 5 bases and J dropped 3; count of bases not matched to a gene: 3. CDR1 is SEHNR and CDR2 is FQNEAQ in the germline V gene (reference sequence). The CDR3 has 13 residues. The CDR3 region has the DNA TGTGCCAGCAGCGCTAGCGGAGAAGAGACCCAGTACTTC. Its translation: CASSASGEETQYF.

This chain links TRBV4-1 with TRBJ2-5, with D tentatively TRBD2 (6 bases). V was clipped by 8 bases and J by 5 bases, with 21 bases between them. Germline assignment: CDR1 MGHRA and CDR2 YSYEKL. This CDR3 contains 15 residues. The CDR3 region has the DNA TGCGCCAGCGTAAAATCGCTAGCGTTTGGTGAGACCCAGTACTTC. Translated, it gives CASVKSLAFGETQYF.

CDR3 nucleotides: TGCGCCAGCAGCCAAGATCGGGGGAGGGTTAACACTGAAGCTTTCTTT. Translated: CASSQDRGRVNTEAFF. The chain links TRBV4-1 to TRBJ1-1; D is possibly TRBD1 (5 bases). The CDR3 totals 16 residues. V lost 0 bases and J 2 bases, leaving 13 bases between the germline ends. In germline, CDR1 is MGHRA, CDR2 YSYEKL.

This clone was seen more than once but under ten times. The chain's CDR3 is CASSLSPGTGHYEQYF. In DNA form, the CDR3 reads TGTGCCAGCAGTTTATCCCCCGGGACAGGGCACTACGAGCAGTACTTC. This chain joins TRBV27 and TRBJ2-7; 9 bases align to TRBD1. The CDR3 is 16 residues long. Germline V CDR1 and CDR2: MNHEY, SMNVEV (reference sequence). The V segment lost 0 bases and the J segment 3 bases; nucleotides outside the gene matches: 6.

This chain connects TRBV10-2 to TRBJ2-7, with a weak D call TRBD1 (6 bases). From germline, CDR1 is WSHSY and CDR2 SAAADI. CDR3 length equals 13 residues. The V end lost 7 bases, the J end lost 1 base, and 11 bases lay between the germline ends. CDR3 sequence (DNA): TGCGCCAGCAAGGACAGTCCGTCCTACGAGCAGTACTTC. It specifies CASKDSPSYEQYF.

The table lists this clone with a count of one. The gene calls are TRBV5-1 and TRBJ1-2; TRBD1 matches at 7 bases. Germline loops: CDR1 SGHRS, CDR2 YFSETQ. V shed 4 bases and J 1 base; nucleotides not matched to a gene: 13. There are 17 residues in the CDR3. The DNA for the CDR3 is TGCGCCAGCAGCCCGGGGGCGACAGGGTTCGTTAACTATGGCTACACCTTC. Translated, it gives CASSPGATGFVNYGYTF.

Note on this clone: Other DNA sequences in the sample encode the same CDR3. This chain uses TRBV18 with TRBJ2-3; D possibly corresponds to TRBD1 (5 bases). The ends were cut back, 3 bases at V and 2 bases at J, with 12 bases in the middle. The CDR3 spans 15 residues. Germline CDR1 reads KGHSH; CDR2 reads LQKENI. CDR3 coding DNA: TGTGCCAGCTCACCTAATAGGGGTTCCACAGATACGCAGTATTTT. Amino acids: CASSPNRGSTDTQYF. The complete variable domain, with remaining parts taken from reference TRBV18 and TRBJ2-3, reads NAGVMQNPRHLVRRRGQEARLRCSPMKGHSHVYWYRQLPEEGLKFMVYLQKENIIDESGMPKERFSAEFPKEGPSILRIQQVVRGDSAAYFCASSPNRGSTDTQYFGPGTRLTVL.